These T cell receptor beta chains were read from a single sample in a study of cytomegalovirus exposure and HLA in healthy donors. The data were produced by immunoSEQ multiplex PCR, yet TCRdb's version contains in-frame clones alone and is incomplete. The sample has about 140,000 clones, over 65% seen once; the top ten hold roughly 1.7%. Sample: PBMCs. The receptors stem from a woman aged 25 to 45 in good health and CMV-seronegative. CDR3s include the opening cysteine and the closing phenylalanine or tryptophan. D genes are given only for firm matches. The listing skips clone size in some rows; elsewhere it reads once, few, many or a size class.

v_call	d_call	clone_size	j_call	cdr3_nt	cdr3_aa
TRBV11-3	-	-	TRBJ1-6	TGTGCCAGCAGCTTAGACGCCAGGGGTTCACCCCCCCACTTT	CASSLDARGSPPHF
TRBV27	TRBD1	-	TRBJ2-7	TGTGCCAGCAGTCCTTTAGGACAGGGGACCTACGAGCAGTACTTC	CASSPLGQGTYEQYF
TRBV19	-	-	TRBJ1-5	TGTGCCAGTAGTAAGACAGGTGTCCAGCCCCAGCATTTT	CASSKTGVQPQHF
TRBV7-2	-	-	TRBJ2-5	TGTGCCAGCAGATATTCCGGGGTGGAGACCCAGTACTTC	CASRYSGVETQYF
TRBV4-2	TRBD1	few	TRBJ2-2	TGTGCCAGCAGCCAAGAGTGGGACAGGGTGGGAACCGGGGAGCTGTTTTTT	CASSQEWDRVGTGELFF
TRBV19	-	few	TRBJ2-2	TGTGCCAGTAGCGCCGGGGAGCTGTTTTTT	CASSAGELFF
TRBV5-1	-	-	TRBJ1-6	TGCGCCAGCAGCTTGGCCGAGGGAGTGGGGGCTTCACCCCTCCACTTT	CASSLAEGVGASPLHF
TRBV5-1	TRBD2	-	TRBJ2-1	TGCGCCAGCAGCTTGGAACCGGCGGGAGTTGGGAATGAGCAGTTCTTC	CASSLEPAGVGNEQFF
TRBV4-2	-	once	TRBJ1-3	TGTGCCAGCAGCCATGAGTCCGCGGAGGACTCTGGAAACACCATATATTTT	CASSHESAEDSGNTIYF
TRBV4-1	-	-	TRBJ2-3	TGCGCCAGCAGCCAAGGTACAAGGGGGACTACGCAGTATTTT	CASSQGTRGTTQYF
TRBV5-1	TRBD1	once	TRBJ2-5	TGCGCCAGCAGCTCCCAGGGGGCCGACCAAGAGACCCAGTACTTC	CASSSQGADQETQYF
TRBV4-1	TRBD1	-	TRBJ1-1	TGCGCCAGCAGCCCGACCGGGACAGGGAGGGGTGAAGCTTTCTTT	CASSPTGTGRGEAFF
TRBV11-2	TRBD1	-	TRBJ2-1	TGTGCCAGCAGCAGGGGGCGCCTCAATGAGCAGTTCTTC	CASSRGRLNEQFF
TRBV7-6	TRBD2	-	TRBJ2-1	TGTGCCAGCACCCTTAGCGGGGGCTCCTACAATGAGCAGTTCTTC	CASTLSGGSYNEQFF
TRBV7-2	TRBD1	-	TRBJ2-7	TGTGCCAGCAGCTTAAGTGGGACAGGGGCATCCGAGCAGTACTTC	CASSLSGTGASEQYF
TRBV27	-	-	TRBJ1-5	TGTGCCAGCAGTTCGTCTACGAGCAATCAGCCCCAGCATTTT	CASSSSTSNQPQHF
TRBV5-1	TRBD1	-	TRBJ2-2	TGCGCCAGCAGCGCGAGGACAGGGGAGACCGGGGAGCTGTTTTTT	CASSARTGETGELFF
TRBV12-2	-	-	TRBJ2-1	TGTGCAAGTCGGCTAAACCGACTAGCCCCGAGGAATGAGCAGTTCTTC	CASRLNRLAPRNEQFF
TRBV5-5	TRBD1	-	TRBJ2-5	TGTGCCAGCAGCTTGGATGGGACAGGGGGCTCCTGGGGGATTGAGACCCAGTACTTC	CASSLDGTGGSWGIETQYF
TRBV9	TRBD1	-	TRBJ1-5	TGTGCCAGCAGCGACGGGACAGGTAATCAGCCCCAGCATTTT	CASSDGTGNQPQHF
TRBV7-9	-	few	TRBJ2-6	TGTGCCAGCAGCCTGCTTTGGGGCGGCGAGTGGTCTGGGGCCAACGTCCTGACTTTC	CASSLLWGGEWSGANVLTF
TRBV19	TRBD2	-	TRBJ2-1	TGTGCCAGTAGTATGGGTAGAGCGGGGGCCCCGCCTCGGGAGCAGTTCTTC	CASSMGRAGAPPREQFF